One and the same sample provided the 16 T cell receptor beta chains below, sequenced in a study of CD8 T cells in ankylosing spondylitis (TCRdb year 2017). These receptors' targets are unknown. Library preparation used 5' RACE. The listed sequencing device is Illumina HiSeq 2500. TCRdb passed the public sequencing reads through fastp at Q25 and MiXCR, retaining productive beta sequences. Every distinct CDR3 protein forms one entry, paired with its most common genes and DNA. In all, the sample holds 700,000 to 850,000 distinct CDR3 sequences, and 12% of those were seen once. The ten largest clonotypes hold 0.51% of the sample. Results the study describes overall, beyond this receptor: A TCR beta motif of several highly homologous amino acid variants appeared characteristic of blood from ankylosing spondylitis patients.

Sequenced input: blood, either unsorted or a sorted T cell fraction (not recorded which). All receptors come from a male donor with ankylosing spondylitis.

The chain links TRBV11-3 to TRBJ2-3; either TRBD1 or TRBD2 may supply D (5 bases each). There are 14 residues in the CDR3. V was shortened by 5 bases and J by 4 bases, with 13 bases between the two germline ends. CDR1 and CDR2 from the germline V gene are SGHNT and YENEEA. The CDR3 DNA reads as TGTGCCAGCAGCCGAGCGCAGGGAGCAGATACGCAGTATTTT. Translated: CASSRAQGADTQYF.

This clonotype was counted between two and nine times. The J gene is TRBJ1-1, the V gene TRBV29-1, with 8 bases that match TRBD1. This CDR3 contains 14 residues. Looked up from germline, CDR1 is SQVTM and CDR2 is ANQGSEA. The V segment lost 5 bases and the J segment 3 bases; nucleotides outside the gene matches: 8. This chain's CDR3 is CSVKWTGMDTEAFF. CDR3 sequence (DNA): TGCAGCGTTAAATGGACAGGGATGGACACTGAAGCTTTCTTT.

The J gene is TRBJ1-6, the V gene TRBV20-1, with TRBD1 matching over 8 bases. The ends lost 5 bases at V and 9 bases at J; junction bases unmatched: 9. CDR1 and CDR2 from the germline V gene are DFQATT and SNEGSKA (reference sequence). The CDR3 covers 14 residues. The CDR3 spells CSARRDRRVSPLHF. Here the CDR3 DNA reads TGCAGTGCTCGCCGGGACAGGAGGGTTTCACCCCTCCACTTT.

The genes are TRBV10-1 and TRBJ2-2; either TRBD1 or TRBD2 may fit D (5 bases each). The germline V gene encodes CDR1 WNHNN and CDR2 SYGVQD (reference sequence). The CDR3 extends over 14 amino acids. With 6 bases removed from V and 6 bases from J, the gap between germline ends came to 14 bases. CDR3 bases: TGCGCCAGCAGCCCCGAGGGGAAGGCCGGGGAGCTGTTTTTT. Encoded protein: CASSPEGKAGELFF.

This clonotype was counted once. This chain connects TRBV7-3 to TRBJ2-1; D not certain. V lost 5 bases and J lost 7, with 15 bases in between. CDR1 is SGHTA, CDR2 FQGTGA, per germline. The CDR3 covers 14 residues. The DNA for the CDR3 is TGTGCCAGCAGCCTCGGCCCACTGCGGAATGAGCAGTTCTTC. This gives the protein CASSLGPLRNEQFF. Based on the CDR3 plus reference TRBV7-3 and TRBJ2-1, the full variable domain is GAGVSQTPSNKVTEKGKYVELRCDPISGHTALYWYRQSLGQGPEFLIYFQGTGAADDSGLPNDRFFAVRPEGSVSTLKIQRTERGDSAVYLCASSLGPLRNEQFFGPGTRLTVL.

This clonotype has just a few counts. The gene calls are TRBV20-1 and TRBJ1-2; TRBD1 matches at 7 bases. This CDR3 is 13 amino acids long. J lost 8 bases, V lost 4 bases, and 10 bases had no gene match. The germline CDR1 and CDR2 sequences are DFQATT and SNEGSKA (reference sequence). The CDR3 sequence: CSATRVGGEGYTF. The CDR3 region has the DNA TGCAGTGCTACCCGGGTAGGGGGCGAGGGCTACACCTTC.

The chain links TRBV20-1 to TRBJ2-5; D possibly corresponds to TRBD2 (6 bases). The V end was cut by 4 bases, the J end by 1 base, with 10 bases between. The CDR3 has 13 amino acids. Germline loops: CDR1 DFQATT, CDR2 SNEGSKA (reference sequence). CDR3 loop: CSATGLSQETQYF. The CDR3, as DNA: TGCAGTGCTACGGGACTCTCCCAAGAGACCCAGTACTTC.

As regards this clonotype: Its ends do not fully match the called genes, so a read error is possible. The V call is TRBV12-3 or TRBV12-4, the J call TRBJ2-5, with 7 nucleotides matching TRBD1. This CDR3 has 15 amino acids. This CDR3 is CASSLIGTAQETQYF. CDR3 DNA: TGCGCCAGCAGCTTGATTGGGACAGCACAAGAGACCCAGTACTTC.

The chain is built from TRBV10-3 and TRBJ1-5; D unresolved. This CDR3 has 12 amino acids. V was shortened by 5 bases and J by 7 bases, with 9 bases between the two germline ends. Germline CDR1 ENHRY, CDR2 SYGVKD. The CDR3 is CAISPGEQPQHF. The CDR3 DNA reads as TGTGCCATCAGTCCCGGGGAGCAGCCCCAGCATTTT.

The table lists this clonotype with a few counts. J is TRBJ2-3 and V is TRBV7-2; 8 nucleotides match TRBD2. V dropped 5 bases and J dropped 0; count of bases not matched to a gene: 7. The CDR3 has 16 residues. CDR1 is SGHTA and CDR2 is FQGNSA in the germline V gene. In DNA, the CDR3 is TGTGCCAGCAGCCCCGCCTTAGCGGGAAGCACAGATACGCAGTATTTT. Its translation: CASSPALAGSTDTQYF.

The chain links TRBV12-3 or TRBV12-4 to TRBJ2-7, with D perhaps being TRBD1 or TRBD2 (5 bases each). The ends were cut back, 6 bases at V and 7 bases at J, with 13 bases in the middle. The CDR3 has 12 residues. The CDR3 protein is CASSSDGTEQYF. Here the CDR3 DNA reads TGTGCCAGCAGCTCGGACGGGACGGAGCAGTACTTC.

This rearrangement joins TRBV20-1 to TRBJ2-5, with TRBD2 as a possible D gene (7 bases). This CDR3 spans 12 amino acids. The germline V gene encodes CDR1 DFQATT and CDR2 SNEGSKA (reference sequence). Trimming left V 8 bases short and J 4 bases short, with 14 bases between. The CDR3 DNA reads TGCAGTCTAAGGGGGGGAGCAGAGACCCAGTACTTC. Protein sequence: CSLRGGAETQYF.

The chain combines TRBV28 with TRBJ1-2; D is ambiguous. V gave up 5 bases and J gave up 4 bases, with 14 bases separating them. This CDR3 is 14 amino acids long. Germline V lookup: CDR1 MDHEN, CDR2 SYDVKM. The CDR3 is CASSPAPGGYGYTF. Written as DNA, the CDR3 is TGTGCCAGCAGTCCAGCCCCGGGTGGCTATGGCTACACCTTC.

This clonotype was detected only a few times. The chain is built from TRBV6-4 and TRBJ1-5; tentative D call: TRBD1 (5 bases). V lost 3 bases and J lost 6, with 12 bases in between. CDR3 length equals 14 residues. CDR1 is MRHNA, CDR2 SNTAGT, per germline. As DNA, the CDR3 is TGTGCCAGCAGTGATTTAGGGGATTTTCAGCCCCAGCATTTT. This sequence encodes CASSDLGDFQPQHF.

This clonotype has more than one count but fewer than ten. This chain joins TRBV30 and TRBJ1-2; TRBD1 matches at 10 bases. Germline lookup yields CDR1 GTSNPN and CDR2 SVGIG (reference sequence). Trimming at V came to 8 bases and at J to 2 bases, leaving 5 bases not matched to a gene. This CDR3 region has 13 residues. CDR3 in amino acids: CAVGDRGNYGYTF. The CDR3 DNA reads TGTGCCGTGGGGGACAGGGGAAACTATGGCTACACCTTC. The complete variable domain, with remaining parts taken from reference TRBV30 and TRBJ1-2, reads SQTIHQWPATLVQPVGSPLSLECTVEGTSNPNLYWYRQAAGRGLQLLFYSVGIGQISSEVPQNLSASRPQDRQFILSSKKLLLSDSGFYLCAVGDRGNYGYTFGSGTRLTVV.

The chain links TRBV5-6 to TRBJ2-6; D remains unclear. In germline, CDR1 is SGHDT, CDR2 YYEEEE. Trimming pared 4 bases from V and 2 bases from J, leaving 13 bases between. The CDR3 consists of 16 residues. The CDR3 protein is CASSPVWGTGANVLTF. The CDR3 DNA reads TGTGCCAGCAGCCCCGTGTGGGGAACTGGGGCCAACGTCCTGACTTTC.